This entry features one T cell receptor (beta chain) sequence. Its antigen is undetermined. This specimen belongs to a study of CD8 T cells in Susac syndrome. Findings and limits, study-wide: As the study acknowledged, the number of individuals in its TCR sequencing and HLA analysis was relatively small.

Sequencing of TCR beta, carried out with a high-throughput approach, was applied to CD8+ and CD4+ T cells from the blood. Negative isolation was used for CD8+ and CD4+ T cells and FACS enrichment for TEMRA cells. With random hexamers, roughly 0.45 to 1 ug RNA was reverse transcribed. With immunoSEQ multiplex PCR, TCR beta CDR3 was amplified across 54 Vbeta and 13 Jbeta. Each CDR3 protein gets one entry after TCRdb re-called the immunoSEQ multiplex PCR reads with MiXCR. The repertoire holds more than 200,000 distinct CDR3 sequences, with 80% to 95% as singletons. This CDR3 is 13 amino acids long. J lost 10 bases, V lost 4 bases, and 8 bases had no gene match. Germline CDR1 is SGHNT and CDR2 is YYREEE (reference sequence).

This chain connects TRBV5-4 to TRBJ2-1; TRBD1 agrees at 7 bases. The source material was CD4+ T cells from PBMCs. The TCR was taken from a human donor with multiple sclerosis. The CDR3 reads CASSLLDRDEQFF. As DNA, the CDR3 is TGTGCCAGCAGCCTCCTAGACAGGGACGAGCAGTTCTTC.